The 27 T cell receptor beta chains given below trace back to one sample, sequenced in a study of cytomegalovirus exposure and HLA in healthy donors. PCR amplification relied on 60 Vbeta primers (plus 13 Jbeta primers). Here immunoSEQ multiplex PCR was the method, and the copy in TCRdb shows in-frame clones only, minus some. Found here are roughly 42,000 clones; the top ten clones hold less than 1.5%. The sequencing input was PBMCs. Receptors were obtained from a man in his thirties or forties in good health and CMV-seronegative.

The CDR3 DNA follows: TGTGCCAGCTCACCAGGGGGCGGCGGGGAGACCCAGTACTTC. It translates to CASSPGGGGETQYF. V and J are TRBV18 and TRBJ2-5; possibly TRBD1 for D (6 bases). V shed 2 bases and J shed 5 bases, with 12 bases lying between them. The CDR3 is made up of 14 amino acids. The germline CDR1 and CDR2 sequences are KGHSH and LQKENI.

This sequence joins TRBV29-1 and TRBJ1-4; possible D gene TRBD1, 5 bases. Germline values: CDR1 SQVTM, CDR2 ANQGSEA. The CDR3 consists of 15 residues. V lost 7 bases and J 0 bases, leaving 15 bases between the germline ends. The CDR3 nucleotides are TGCAGCGGTTCTATTCCAGGGCCAACTAATGAAAAACTGTTTTTT. Translating gives CSGSIPGPTNEKLFF.

This CDR3 is CAWSAIGVADYEQYF. CDR3 DNA sequence: TGTGCCTGGAGTGCGATAGGGGTCGCAGACTACGAGCAGTACTTC. The chain couples TRBV30 to TRBJ2-7, with D perhaps matching TRBD1 (5 bases). The V gene lost 1 base and the J gene lost 3 bases, with 16 bases spanning the gap. The CDR3 runs to 15 residues. Germline V lookup: CDR1 GTSNPN, CDR2 SVGIG (reference sequence).

The V gene is TRBV30, the J gene TRBJ2-7; 9 nucleotides agree with TRBD2. J was trimmed by 3 bases and V by 5 bases; bases with no gene match: 8. Looked up from germline, CDR1 is GTSNPN and CDR2 is SVGIG (reference sequence). The length of the CDR3 is 14 residues. CDR3 bases: TGTGCCTGGGGCCGCCTAGCGGGGTACTACGAGCAGTACTTC. It codes for CAWGRLAGYYEQYF.

The chain is built from TRBV5-1 and TRBJ1-4; D is ambiguous. CDR1 is SGHRS, CDR2 YFSETQ, per germline. The length of the CDR3 is 13 residues. Trimming pared 6 bases from V and 7 bases from J, leaving 13 bases between. The CDR3 DNA follows: TGCGCCAGCACCCTCGGGGTGGGTGAAAAACTGTTTTTT. This sequence encodes CASTLGVGEKLFF.

The chain couples TRBV7-6 to TRBJ2-5; D is uncertain. Looked up from germline, CDR1 is SGHVS and CDR2 is FNYEAQ. The CDR3 is 15 residues long. Trimming pared 2 bases from V and 5 bases from J, leaving 15 bases between. The CDR3: CASSLMRNARETQYF. The CDR3 DNA follows: TGTGCCAGCAGCTTAATGAGGAACGCACGGGAGACCCAGTACTTC.

The V call is TRBV6-5, the J call TRBJ2-7; D unresolved. Trimming cost V 0 bases and J 4 bases, with 7 bases left between them. The germline V gene has CDR1 MNHEY and CDR2 SVGAGI. The length of the CDR3 is 13 residues. The CDR3 is CASSYSESYEQYF. CDR3 nucleotides: TGTGCCAGCAGTTACTCGGAGTCATACGAGCAGTACTTC.

Points on this clone: One end of the junction varies from germline; a read error may be responsible. This chain joins TRBV30 and TRBJ1-1; maybe TRBD1 (6 bases). Germline CDR1 is GTSNPN and CDR2 is SVGIG (reference sequence). This CDR3 region has 14 residues. The CDR3, as DNA: TGTGCCTGGAGTGTAGCAGCCGGGGACACTGAAGATTTCTTT. As protein: CAWSVAAGDTEDFF. The complete variable domain, with remaining parts taken from reference TRBV30 and TRBJ1-1, reads SQTIHQWPATLVQPVGSPLSLECTVEGTSNPNLYWYRQAAGRGLQLLFYSVGIGQISSEVPQNLSASRPQDRQFILSSKKLLLSDSGFYLCAWSVAAGDTEDFFGQGTRLTVV.

The chain uses TRBV6-6 and TRBJ2-7; 8 bases agree with TRBD1. The germline CDR1 and CDR2 sequences are MNHNY and SVGAGI (reference sequence). CDR3 size: 16 residues. V was clipped by 6 bases and J by 1 base; unmatched bases: 11. The CDR3 nucleotides are TGTGCCAGCAGACAAAGCATAGGACAGGGTTCCTACGAGCAGTACTTC. Translation: CASRQSIGQGSYEQYF.

This chain joins TRBV11-2 and TRBJ2-5, with TRBD2 identical over 7 bases. The J segment lost 5 bases and the V segment lost 0 bases, leaving 12 bases of the junction unmatched. The CDR3 sequence is 17 residues long. CDR1 and CDR2 (germline): SGHAT, FQNNGV. DNA for the CDR3: TGTGCCAGCAGCTTAGATCCCGGGGGAGGGAGAAGGGAGACCCAGTACTTC. Encoded protein: CASSLDPGGGRRETQYF. The full variable domain, in which reference TRBV11-2 and TRBJ2-5 provide the parts outside the CDR3, is EAGVAQSPRYKIIEKRQSVAFWCNPISGHATLYWYQQILGQGPKLLIQFQNNGVVDDSQLPKDRFSAERLKGVDSTLKIQPAKLEDSAVYLCASSLDPGGGRRETQYFGPGTRLLVL.

The chain carries TRBV10-2 and TRBJ1-5, with 9 bases fitting TRBD1. Germline trimming cut 6 bases from V and 7 bases from J; bases unmatched to any gene: 10. CDR1 is WSHSY and CDR2 is SAAADI in the germline V gene. The CDR3 is made up of 15 amino acids. The CDR3 protein is CASSTGTGLWQPQHF. The CDR3 DNA reads as TGCGCCAGCAGCACCGGGACAGGGTTATGGCAGCCCCAGCATTTT.

The chain employs TRBV6-5 and TRBJ1-6; D is ambiguous. There are 14 residues in the CDR3. Germline V gives CDR1 MNHEY, CDR2 SVGAGI. Between the trimmed V and J ends, which lost 7 bases and 0 bases, there was a span of 7 bases. The CDR3: CASTPSSYNSPLHF. The CDR3 region has the DNA TGTGCCAGCACCCCCTCCTCCTATAATTCACCCCTCCACTTT.

This chain joins TRBV9 and TRBJ1-2, with D hard to call. The germline V gene has CDR1 SGDLS and CDR2 YYNGEE. The CDR3 totals 15 residues. Trimming took 0 bases from V and 4 from J, leaving 13 bases between them. CDR3 DNA: TGTGCCAGCAGCGTAGGTTCGGGAACTTCCTATGGCTACACCTTC. This sequence encodes CASSVGSGTSYGYTF.

The chain is built from TRBV5-8 and TRBJ1-5; 9 nucleotides line up with TRBD1. From germline, CDR1 is SGHTS and CDR2 YDEGEE. The length of the CDR3 is 15 residues. Germline trimming cut 1 base from V and 1 base from J; bases unmatched to any gene: 0. The CDR3 loop reads CASSLTGGSNQPQHF. CDR3 nucleotide sequence: TGTGCCAGCAGCTTGACAGGGGGCAGCAATCAGCCCCAGCATTTT.

The CDR3 DNA reads as TGTGCCAGCAGCTTGGGGTGGGGGGATCCTAATCAGCCCCAGCATTTT. This translates into CASSLGWGDPNQPQHF. This chain connects TRBV5-6 to TRBJ1-5; possibly TRBD1 for D (5 bases). The V gene lost 0 bases and the J gene lost 4 bases, with 14 bases spanning the gap. The CDR3 is made up of 16 amino acids. In germline, CDR1 is SGHDT, CDR2 YYEEEE.

The rearrangement links TRBV30 to TRBJ2-7; 10 nucleotides match TRBD2. J lost 6 bases, V lost 0 bases, and 8 bases had no gene match. Germline-derived CDR1 and CDR2 are GTSNPN and SVGIG (reference sequence). This CDR3 contains 15 residues. CDR3 region: CAWSVRAGGLREQYF. Here the CDR3 DNA reads TGTGCCTGGAGTGTACGAGCGGGAGGGCTTCGCGAGCAGTACTTC.

The V call is TRBV27, the J call TRBJ1-1, with D possibly matching TRBD1 (5 bases). The CDR3 sequence is 15 residues long. Germline V gives CDR1 MNHEY, CDR2 SMNVEV (reference sequence). The germline V and J ends were trimmed by 7 bases and 1 base, with 16 bases remaining between them. The CDR3 DNA reads TGTGCCAGCAATGGCTTGGGACTTAAGAACACTGAAGCTTTCTTT. This codes for CASNGLGLKNTEAFF.

The chain joins TRBV4-3 to TRBJ2-7, with 10 nucleotides matching TRBD2. V trimming: 3 bases; J trimming: 6 bases; junction bases outside the gene matches: 5. Germline V CDR1 and CDR2: LGHNA, YSLEER. The CDR3 has 14 amino acids. The CDR3, as DNA: TGCGCCAGCAGCCAGCGAATAGCGGGGGGCGAGCAGTACTTC. Encoded protein: CASSQRIAGGEQYF.

V is TRBV19 and J is TRBJ1-5; the D gene is possibly TRBD1 (6 bases). V was cut by 5 bases and J by 11 bases, with 19 bases left in between. The CDR3 is 14 amino acids. CDR1 and CDR2 (germline): LNHDA, SQIVND (reference sequence). In DNA, the CDR3 is TGTGCCAGTAGTTCCAACAGGGACCCGAGGTCCCAGCATTTT. It is translated as CASSSNRDPRSQHF.

The rearrangement links TRBV7-8 to TRBJ1-1; TRBD1 matches at 9 bases. This CDR3 comprises 15 residues. Germline V gives CDR1 SGHVS, CDR2 FQNEAQ. V gave up 6 bases and J gave up 5 bases; unmatched junction bases: 10. CDR3: CASSNHRGRSTEAFF. DNA of the CDR3: TGTGCCAGCAGTAACCACAGGGGGCGATCTACTGAAGCTTTCTTT.

About this clone itself: The junction departs from germline at one end; a sequencing error may be responsible. The chain recombines TRBV19 with TRBJ1-1, with D possibly being TRBD1 (5 bases). Germline CDR1 LNHDA, CDR2 SQIVND (reference sequence). This CDR3 contains 11 residues. CDR3 sequence reads: CASRTFDRAIF. The CDR3 bases are TGTGCCAGTAGGACCTTCGACAGAGCAATCTTT.

This chain uses TRBV6-5 with TRBJ1-2; D remains unclear. CDR3 length equals 12 residues. Per the germline V gene, CDR1 is MNHEY and CDR2 is SVGAGI. V lost 6 bases to trimming and J lost 2 bases, with 7 bases between them. CDR3 sequence (DNA): TGTGCCAGCAGCAGCAGGAACTATGGCTACACCTTC. Translation gives CASSSRNYGYTF.

The chain combines TRBV7-8 with TRBJ2-1, with 7 positions matching TRBD2. The length of the CDR3 is 18 residues. Germline V lookup: CDR1 SGHVS, CDR2 FQNEAQ. V gave up 2 bases and J gave up 4 bases; unmatched junction bases: 14. Here the CDR3 DNA reads TGTGCCAGCAGCTTAACGTTAGGGGCGGGAGATCTATACAATGAGCAGTTCTTC. This sequence encodes CASSLTLGAGDLYNEQFF.

The genes are TRBV18 and TRBJ1-1; TRBD1 is a possible D gene (5 bases). V lost 2 bases and J lost 8, with 15 bases in between. The CDR3 has 14 amino acids. Germline-derived CDR1 and CDR2 are KGHSH and LQKENI. The CDR3 DNA follows: TGTGCCAGCTCACCAATGGTGGGGCCATCGGAAGCTTTCTTT. It is translated as CASSPMVGPSEAFF.

This chain joins TRBV5-1 and TRBJ2-1, with a tentative D call TRBD2 (7 bases). This CDR3 contains 14 residues. Germline values: CDR1 SGHRS, CDR2 YFSETQ. The ends were cut back, 3 bases at V and 6 bases at J, with 13 bases in the middle. CDR3 coding DNA: TGCGCCAGCAGCTGGGGGGGAGGGGGCAATGAGCAGTTCTTC. The encoded protein is CASSWGGGGNEQFF.

The CDR3 loop is CSVNGGAGSYEQYF. The CDR3 nucleotides read TGCAGCGTTAATGGAGGGGCGGGGTCCTACGAGCAGTACTTC. V is TRBV29-1 and J is TRBJ2-7; D possibly corresponds to TRBD2 (6 bases). The germline V gene has CDR1 SQVTM and CDR2 ANQGSEA. CDR3 length equals 14 residues. V lost 5 bases and J lost 1, with 15 bases in between.

The CDR3 nucleotides are TGTGCCAGCAGCGGGTGGGACAGGAAGTATATACGCGAGCAGTACTTC. Protein product: CASSGWDRKYIREQYF. The rearrangement uses TRBV7-2 and TRBJ2-7, with 8 bases aligning to TRBD1. The ends lost 5 bases at V and 6 bases at J; junction bases unmatched: 15. The CDR3 has 16 amino acids. In germline, CDR1 is SGHTA, CDR2 FQGNSA.